This T cell receptor beta chain was captured in a study of blood T cell repertoires in COVID-19. Looking at the study overall: Italy, Spain and the United States were the sources of the convalescent and acute COVID-19 samples. Sources were T cells, B-cell-depleted T cells, or PBMCs; the material itself was cDNA or gDNA.

Methods used by the authors: Amplification from reference gene primers served as the basis for estimated nucleated cell counts. Assay used: immunoSEQ multiplex PCR; TCRdb lists only in-frame clones, some missing. D and trimming were read from the DNA, whereas the V and J calls and clone size are those reported in that table. There are about 410,000 clones in the sample; roughly 90% occur only once, and less than 2% lies in the top ten. This CDR3 is built from 11 residues. Trimming stripped 4 bases from V and 7 bases from J, with 7 bases between. Germline CDR1 is MNHEY and CDR2 is SVGEGT. This clonotype originated in a woman between 40 and 55 years old with COVID-19, enrolled during active disease. This chain links TRBV6-2 or TRBV6-3 with TRBJ1-2; D remains ambiguous. Input material: peripheral blood. CDR3 loop: CASSFGLGYTF. The CDR3 bases are TGTGCCAGCAGTTTCGGACTTGGCTACACCTTC.